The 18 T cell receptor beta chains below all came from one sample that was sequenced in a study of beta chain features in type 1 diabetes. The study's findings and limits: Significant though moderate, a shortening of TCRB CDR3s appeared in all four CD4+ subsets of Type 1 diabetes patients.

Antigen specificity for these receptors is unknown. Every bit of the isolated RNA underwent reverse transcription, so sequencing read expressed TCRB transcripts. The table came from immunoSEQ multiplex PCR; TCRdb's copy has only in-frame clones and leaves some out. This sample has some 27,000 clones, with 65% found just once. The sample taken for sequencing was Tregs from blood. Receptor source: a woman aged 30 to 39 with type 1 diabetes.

CDR3 residues: CASSHSRQGRNSGNTIYF. CDR3 bases: TGTGCCAGCAGCCATTCGCGGCAGGGCAGAAATTCTGGAAACACCATATATTTT. V gene TRBV7-3 combines with J gene TRBJ1-3; perhaps TRBD1 as D (5 bases). Germline V gene lookup returns CDR1 SGHTA and CDR2 FQGTGA. The CDR3 runs 18 residues. Trimming cost V 5 bases and J 1 base, with 21 bases left between them.

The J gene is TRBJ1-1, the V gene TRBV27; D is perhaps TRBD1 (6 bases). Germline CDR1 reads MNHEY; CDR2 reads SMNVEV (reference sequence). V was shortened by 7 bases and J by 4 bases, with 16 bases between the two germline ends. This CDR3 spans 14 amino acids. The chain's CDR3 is CASIKQGGITEAFF. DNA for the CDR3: TGTGCCAGCATTAAACAGGGTGGGATCACTGAAGCTTTCTTT.

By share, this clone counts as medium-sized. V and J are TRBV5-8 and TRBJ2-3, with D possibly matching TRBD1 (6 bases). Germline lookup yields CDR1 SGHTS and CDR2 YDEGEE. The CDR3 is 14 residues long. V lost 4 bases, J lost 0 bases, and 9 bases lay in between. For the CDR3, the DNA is TGTGCCAGCAGCCTTAGGGGGAGCACAGATACGCAGTATTTT. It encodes CASSLRGSTDTQYF.

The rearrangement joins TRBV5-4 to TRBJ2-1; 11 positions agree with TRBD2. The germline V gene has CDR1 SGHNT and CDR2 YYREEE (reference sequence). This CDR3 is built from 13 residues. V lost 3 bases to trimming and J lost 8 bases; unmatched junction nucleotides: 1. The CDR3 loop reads CASSSGLADEQFF. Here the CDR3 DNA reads TGTGCCAGCAGCTCGGGACTAGCGGATGAGCAGTTCTTC.

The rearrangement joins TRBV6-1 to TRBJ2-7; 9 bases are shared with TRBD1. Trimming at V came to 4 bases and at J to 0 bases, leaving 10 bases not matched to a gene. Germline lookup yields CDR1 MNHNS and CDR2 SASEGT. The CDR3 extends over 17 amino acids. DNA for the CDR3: TGTGCCAGCAGTGGCGGACAGGGGCCCCCCCTCTCCTACGAGCAGTACTTC. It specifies CASSGGQGPPLSYEQYF.

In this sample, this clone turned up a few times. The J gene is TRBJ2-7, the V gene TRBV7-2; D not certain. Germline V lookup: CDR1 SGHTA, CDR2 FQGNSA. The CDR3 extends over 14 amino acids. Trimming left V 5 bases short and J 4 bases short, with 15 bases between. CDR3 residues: CASSGHSPPYEQYF. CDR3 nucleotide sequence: TGTGCCAGCAGCGGGCACAGCCCCCCATACGAGCAGTACTTC. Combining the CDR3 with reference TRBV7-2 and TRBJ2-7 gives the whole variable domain GAGVSQSPSNKVTEKGKDVELRCDPISGHTALYWYRQSLGQGLEFLIYFQGNSAPDKSGLPSDRFSAERTGGSVSTLTIQRTQQEDSAVYLCASSGHSPPYEQYFGPGTRLTVT.

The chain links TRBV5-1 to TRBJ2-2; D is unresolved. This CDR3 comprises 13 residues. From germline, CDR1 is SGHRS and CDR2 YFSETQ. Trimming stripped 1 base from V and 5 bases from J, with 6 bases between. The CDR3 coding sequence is TGCGCCAGCAGCTTGTCCCTTACCGGGGAGCTGTTTTTT. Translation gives CASSLSLTGELFF.

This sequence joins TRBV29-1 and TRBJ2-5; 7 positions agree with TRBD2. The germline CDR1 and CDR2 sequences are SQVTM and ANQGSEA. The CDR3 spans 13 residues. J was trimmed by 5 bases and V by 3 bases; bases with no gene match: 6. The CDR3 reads CSVDAGVGETQYF. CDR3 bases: TGCAGCGTTGATGCGGGGGTTGGGGAGACCCAGTACTTC.

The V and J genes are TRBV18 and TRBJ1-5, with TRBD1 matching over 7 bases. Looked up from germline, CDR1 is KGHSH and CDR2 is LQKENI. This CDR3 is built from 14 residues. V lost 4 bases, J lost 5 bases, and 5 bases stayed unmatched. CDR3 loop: CASSRDRVDQPQHF. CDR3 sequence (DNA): TGTGCCAGCTCACGAGACAGGGTAGATCAGCCCCAGCATTTT.

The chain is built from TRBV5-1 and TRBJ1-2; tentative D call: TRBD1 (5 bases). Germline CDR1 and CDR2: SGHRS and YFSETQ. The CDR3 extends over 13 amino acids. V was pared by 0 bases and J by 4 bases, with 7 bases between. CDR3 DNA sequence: TGCGCCAGCAGCTTGGGACAGTTCTATGGCTACACCTTC. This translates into CASSLGQFYGYTF.

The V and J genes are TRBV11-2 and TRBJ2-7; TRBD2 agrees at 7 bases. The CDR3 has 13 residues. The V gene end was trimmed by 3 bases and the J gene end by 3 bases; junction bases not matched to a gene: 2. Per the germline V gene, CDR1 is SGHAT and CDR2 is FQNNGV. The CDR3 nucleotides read TGTGCCAGCAGCTTTCGCGGGGGCTACGAGCAGTACTTC. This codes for CASSFRGGYEQYF.

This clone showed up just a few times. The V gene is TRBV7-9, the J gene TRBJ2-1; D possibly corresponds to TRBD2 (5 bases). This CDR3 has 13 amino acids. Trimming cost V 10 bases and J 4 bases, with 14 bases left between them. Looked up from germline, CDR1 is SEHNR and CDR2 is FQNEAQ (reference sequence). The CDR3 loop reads CATTPIAYNEQFF. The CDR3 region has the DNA TGTGCCACCACCCCCATAGCGTACAATGAGCAGTTCTTC. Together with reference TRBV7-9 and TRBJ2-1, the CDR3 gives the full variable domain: DTGVSQNPRHKITKRGQNVTFRCDPISEHNRLYWYRQTLGQGPEFLTYFQNEAQLEKSRLLSDRFSAERPKGSFSTLEIQRTEQGDSAMYLCATTPIAYNEQFFGPGTRLTVL.

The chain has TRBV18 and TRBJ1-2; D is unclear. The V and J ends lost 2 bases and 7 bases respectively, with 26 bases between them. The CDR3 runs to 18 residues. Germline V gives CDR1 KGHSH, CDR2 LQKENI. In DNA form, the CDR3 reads TGTGCCAGCTCACCAACCGAGAATATTGCGGTAGACTTCTCTGGCTACACCTTC. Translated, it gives CASSPTENIAVDFSGYTF. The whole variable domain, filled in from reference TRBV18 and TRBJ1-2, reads NAGVMQNPRHLVRRRGQEARLRCSPMKGHSHVYWYRQLPEEGLKFMVYLQKENIIDESGMPKERFSAEFPKEGPSILRIQQVVRGDSAAYFCASSPTENIAVDFSGYTFGSGTRLTVV.

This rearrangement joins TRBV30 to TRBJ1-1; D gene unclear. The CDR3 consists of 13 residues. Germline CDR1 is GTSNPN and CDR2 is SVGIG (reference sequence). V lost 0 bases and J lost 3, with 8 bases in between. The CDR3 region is CAWSVQSDTEAFF. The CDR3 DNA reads TGTGCCTGGAGTGTACAGAGTGACACTGAAGCTTTCTTT.

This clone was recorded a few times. CDR3 protein: CSVVAQVANEQFF. CDR3 bases: TGCAGCGTTGTGGCACAGGTAGCCAATGAGCAGTTCTTC. The V call is TRBV29-1, the J call TRBJ2-1; perhaps TRBD1 as D (5 bases). The CDR3 loop spans 13 amino acids. Trimming removed 4 bases from V and 6 bases from J, with 13 bases in between. Per the germline V gene, CDR1 is SQVTM and CDR2 is ANQGSEA.

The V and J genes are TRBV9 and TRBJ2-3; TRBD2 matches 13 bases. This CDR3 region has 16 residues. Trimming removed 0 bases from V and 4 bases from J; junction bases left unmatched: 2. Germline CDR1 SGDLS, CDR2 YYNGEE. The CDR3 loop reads CASSVGTSGSADTQYF. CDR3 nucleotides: TGTGCCAGCAGCGTAGGGACTAGCGGGAGCGCAGATACGCAGTATTTT.

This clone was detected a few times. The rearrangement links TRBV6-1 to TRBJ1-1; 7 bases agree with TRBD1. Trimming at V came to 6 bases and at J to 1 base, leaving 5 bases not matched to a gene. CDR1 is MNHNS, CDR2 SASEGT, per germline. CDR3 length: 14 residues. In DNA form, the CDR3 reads TGTGCCAGCAGGAGGGGGCTAAGGAACACTGAAGCTTTCTTT. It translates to CASRRGLRNTEAFF.

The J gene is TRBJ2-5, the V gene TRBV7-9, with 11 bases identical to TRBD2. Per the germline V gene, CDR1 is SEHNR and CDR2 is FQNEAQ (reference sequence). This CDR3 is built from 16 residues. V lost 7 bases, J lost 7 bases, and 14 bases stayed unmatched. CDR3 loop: CASTTTSGNGLGTQYF. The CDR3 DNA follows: TGTGCCAGCACCACGACTAGCGGGAACGGGTTAGGGACCCAGTACTTC.